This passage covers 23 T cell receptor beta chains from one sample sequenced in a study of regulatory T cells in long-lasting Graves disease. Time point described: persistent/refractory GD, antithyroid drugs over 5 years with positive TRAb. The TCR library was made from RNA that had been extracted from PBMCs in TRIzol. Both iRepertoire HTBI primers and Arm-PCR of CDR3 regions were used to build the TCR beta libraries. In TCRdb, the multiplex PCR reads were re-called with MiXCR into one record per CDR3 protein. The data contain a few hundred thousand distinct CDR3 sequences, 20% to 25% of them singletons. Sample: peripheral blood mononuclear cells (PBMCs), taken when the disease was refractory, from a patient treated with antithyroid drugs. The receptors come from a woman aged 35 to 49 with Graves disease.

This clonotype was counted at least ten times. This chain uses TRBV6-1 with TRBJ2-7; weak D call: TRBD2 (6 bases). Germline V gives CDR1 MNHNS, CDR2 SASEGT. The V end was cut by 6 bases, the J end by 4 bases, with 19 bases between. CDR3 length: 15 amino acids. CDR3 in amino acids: CASRLASGRTYEQYF. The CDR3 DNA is TGTGCCAGCAGGTTGGCCTCAGGGAGGACATACGAGCAGTACTTC.

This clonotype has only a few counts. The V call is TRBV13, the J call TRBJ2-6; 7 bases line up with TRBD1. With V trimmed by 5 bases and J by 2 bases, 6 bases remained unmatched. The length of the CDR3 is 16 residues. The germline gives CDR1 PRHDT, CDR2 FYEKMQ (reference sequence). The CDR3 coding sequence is TGTGCCAGCAGCACTGGACAGGAGGCTGGGGCCAACGTCCTGACTTTC. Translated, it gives CASSTGQEAGANVLTF.

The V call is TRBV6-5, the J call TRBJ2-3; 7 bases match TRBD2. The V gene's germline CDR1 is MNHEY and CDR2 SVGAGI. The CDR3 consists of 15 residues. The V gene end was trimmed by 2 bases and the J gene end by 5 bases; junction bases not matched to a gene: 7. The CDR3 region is CASSYRASGRDTQYF. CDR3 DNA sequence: TGTGCCAGCAGTTACAGGGCTAGCGGAAGAGATACGCAGTATTTT.

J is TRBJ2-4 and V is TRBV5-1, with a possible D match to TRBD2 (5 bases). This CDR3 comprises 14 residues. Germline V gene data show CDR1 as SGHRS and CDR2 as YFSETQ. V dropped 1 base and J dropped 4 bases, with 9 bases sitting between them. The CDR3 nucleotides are TGCGCCAGCAGCTTGTTTGAGGGTAAAAACATTCAGTACTTC. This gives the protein CASSLFEGKNIQYF.

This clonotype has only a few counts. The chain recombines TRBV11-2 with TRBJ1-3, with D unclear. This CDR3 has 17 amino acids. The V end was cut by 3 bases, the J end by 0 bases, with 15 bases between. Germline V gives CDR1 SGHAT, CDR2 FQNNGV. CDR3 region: CASSLDPRGPSGNTIYF. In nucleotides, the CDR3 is TGTGCCAGCAGCTTGGACCCGCGAGGTCCCTCTGGAAACACCATATATTTT. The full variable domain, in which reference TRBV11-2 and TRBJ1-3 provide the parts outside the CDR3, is EAGVAQSPRYKIIEKRQSVAFWCNPISGHATLYWYQQILGQGPKLLIQFQNNGVVDDSQLPKDRFSAERLKGVDSTLKIQPAKLEDSAVYLCASSLDPRGPSGNTIYFGEGSWLTVV.

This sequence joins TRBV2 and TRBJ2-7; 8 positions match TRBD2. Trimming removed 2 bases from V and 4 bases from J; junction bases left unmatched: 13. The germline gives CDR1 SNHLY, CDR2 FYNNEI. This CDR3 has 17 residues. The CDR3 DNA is TGTGCCAGCAGTGAACTCCTGCCGGGACTAGTTTTTTACGAGCAGTACTTC. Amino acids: CASSELLPGLVFYEQYF.

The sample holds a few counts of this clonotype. Written as DNA, the CDR3 is TGTGCCTGGAGGCGACCGTGGAGTATGAACACTGAAGCTTTCTTT. Its translation: CAWRRPWSMNTEAFF. The chain employs TRBV30 and TRBJ1-1; D is unclear. The CDR3 runs 15 residues. Germline CDR1 and CDR2: GTSNPN and SVGIG (reference sequence). The germline V and J ends were trimmed by 3 bases and 0 bases, with 14 bases remaining between them.

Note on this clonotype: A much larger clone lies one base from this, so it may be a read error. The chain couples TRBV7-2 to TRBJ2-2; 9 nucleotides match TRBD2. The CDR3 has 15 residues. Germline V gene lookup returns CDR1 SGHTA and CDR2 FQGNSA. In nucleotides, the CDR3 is TGTGCCAGCAGCTCTGTTAGCGGGGGCACCGCGGAGCTGTTTTTT. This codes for CASSSVSGGTAELFF.

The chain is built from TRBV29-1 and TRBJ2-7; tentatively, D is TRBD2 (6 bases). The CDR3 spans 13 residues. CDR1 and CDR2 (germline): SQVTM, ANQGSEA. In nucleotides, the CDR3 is TGCAGTCGAGGGGCGGGAAGCTCCTACGAGCAGTACTTC. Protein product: CSRGAGSSYEQYF.

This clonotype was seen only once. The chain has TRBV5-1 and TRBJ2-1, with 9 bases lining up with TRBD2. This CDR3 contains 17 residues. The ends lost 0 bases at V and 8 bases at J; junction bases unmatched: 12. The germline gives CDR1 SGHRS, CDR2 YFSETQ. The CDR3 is CASSLVVAGEYPDEQFF. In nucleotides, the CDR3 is TGCGCCAGCAGCTTGGTGGTAGCGGGAGAGTATCCGGATGAGCAGTTCTTC.

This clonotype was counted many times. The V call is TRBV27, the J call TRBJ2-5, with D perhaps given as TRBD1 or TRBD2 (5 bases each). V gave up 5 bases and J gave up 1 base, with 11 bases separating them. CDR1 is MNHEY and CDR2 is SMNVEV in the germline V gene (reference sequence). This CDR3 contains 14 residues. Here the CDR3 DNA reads TGTGCCAGCAGTCCACGGGGCAGCCAAGAGACCCAGTACTTC. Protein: CASSPRGSQETQYF.

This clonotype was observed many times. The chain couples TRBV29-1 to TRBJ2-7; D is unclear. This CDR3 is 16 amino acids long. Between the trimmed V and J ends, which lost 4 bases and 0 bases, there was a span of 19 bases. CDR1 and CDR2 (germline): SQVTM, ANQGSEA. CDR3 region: CSVVGQAATSSYEQYF. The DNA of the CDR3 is TGCAGCGTTGTAGGGCAGGCGGCAACGAGCTCCTACGAGCAGTACTTC.

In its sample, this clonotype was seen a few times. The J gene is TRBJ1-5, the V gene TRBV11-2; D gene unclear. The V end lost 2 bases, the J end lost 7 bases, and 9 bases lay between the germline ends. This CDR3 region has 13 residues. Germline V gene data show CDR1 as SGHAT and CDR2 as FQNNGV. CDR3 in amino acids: CASSLNINQPQHF. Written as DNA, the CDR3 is TGTGCCAGCAGCTTAAATATTAACCAGCCCCAGCATTTT.

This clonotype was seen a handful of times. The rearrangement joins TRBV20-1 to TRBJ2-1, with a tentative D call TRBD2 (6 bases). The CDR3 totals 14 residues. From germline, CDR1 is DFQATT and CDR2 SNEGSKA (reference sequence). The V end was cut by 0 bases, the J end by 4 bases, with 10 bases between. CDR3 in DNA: TGCAGTGCTAGAGAGGGGGACTTTTACAATGAGCAGTTCTTC. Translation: CSAREGDFYNEQFF.

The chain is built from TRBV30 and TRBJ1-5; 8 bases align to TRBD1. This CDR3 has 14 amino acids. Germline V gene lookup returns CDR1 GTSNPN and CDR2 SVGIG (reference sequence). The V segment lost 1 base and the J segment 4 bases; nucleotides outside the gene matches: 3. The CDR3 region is CAWSGTGRNQPQHF. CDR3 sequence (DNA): TGTGCCTGGAGTGGGACAGGGAGGAATCAGCCCCAGCATTTT.

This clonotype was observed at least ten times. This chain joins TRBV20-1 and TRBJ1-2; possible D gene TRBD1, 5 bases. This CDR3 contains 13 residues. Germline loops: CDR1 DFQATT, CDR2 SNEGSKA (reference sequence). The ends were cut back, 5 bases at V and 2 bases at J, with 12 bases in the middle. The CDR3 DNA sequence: TGCAGTGCTTCGGACACGGAAAACTATGGCTACACCTTC. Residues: CSASDTENYGYTF.

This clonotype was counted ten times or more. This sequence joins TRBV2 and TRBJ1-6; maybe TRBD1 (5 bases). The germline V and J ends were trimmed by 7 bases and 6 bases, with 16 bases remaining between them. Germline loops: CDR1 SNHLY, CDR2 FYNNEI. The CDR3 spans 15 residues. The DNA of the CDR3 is TGTGCCAGCAAAGACCGACCCGGGGGTAATTCACCCCTCCACTTT. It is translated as CASKDRPGGNSPLHF.

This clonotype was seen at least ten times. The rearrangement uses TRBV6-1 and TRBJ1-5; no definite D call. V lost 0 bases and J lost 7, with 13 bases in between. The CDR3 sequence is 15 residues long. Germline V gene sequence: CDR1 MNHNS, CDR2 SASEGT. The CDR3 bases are TGTGCCAGCAGTGAAGCGCAAGGGCTAGTACAGCCCCAGCATTTT. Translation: CASSEAQGLVQPQHF.

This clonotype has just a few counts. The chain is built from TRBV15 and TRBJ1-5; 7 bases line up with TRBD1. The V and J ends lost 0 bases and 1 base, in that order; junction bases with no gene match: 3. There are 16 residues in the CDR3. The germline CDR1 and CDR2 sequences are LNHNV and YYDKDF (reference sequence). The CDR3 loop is CATSRERQGSNQPQHF. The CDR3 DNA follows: TGTGCCACCAGCAGAGAAAGACAGGGAAGCAATCAGCCCCAGCATTTT.

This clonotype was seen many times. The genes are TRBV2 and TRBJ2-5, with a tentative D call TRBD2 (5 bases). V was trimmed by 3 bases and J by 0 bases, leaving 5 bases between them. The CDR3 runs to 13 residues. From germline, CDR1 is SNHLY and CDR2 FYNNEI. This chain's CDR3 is CASSERDQETQYF. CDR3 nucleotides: TGTGCCAGCAGTGAGAGGGACCAAGAGACCCAGTACTTC.

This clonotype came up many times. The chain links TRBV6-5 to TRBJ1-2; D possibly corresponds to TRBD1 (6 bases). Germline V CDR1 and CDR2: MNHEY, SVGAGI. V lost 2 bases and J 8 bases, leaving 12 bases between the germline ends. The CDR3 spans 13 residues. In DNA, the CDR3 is TGTGCCAGCAGTTACGAACAGGGACGGGGCTACACCTTC. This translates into CASSYEQGRGYTF.

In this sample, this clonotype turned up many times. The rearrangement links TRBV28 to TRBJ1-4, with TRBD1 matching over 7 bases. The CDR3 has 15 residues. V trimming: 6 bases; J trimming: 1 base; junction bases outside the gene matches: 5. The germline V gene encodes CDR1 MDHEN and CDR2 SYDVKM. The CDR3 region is CASSINRGTNEKLFF. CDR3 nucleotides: TGTGCCAGCAGCATAAACAGGGGAACTAATGAAAAACTGTTTTTT. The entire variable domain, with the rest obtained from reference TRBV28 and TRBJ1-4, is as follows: DVKVTQSSRYLVKRTGEKVFLECVQDMDHENMFWYRQDPGLGLRLIYFSYDVKMKEKGDIPEGYSVSREKKERFSLILESASTNQTSMYLCASSINRGTNEKLFFGSGTQLSVL.

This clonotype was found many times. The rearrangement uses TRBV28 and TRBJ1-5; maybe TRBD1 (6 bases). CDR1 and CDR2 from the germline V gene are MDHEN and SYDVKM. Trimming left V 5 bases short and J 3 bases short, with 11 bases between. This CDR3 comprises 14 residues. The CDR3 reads CASSPRGSNQPQHF. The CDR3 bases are TGTGCCAGCAGTCCCAGGGGTTCCAATCAGCCCCAGCATTTT.